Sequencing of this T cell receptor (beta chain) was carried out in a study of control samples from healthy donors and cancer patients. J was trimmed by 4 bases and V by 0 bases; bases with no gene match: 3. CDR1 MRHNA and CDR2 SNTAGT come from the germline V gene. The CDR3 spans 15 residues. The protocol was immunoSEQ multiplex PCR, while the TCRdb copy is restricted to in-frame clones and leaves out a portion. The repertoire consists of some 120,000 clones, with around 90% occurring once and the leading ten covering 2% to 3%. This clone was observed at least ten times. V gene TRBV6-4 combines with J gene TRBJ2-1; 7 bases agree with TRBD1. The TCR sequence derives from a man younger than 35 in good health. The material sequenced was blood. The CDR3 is CASSDSAGGYNEQFF. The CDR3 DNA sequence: TGTGCCAGCAGTGACTCGGCAGGGGGTTACAATGAGCAGTTCTTC.